Presented here are 2 T cell receptor beta chains from one specimen sequenced in a study of T-cell reconstitution after alpha-beta-depleted transplantation in children. TCRbeta library construction was performed incorporating unique molecular identifiers. TCRdb fed the PCR reads into MiXCR, producing one record per CDR3 protein. The table records 240,000 or so distinct CDR3 sequences, around 8% of them present only once. Source: PBMCs, mostly from graft donor cells, taken 180 days after TCRalphabeta/CD19-depleted stem cell transplant. Receptors originate from a male patient under 18 who had a stem cell transplant for acute lymphoblastic leukemia, so the T cells may come from the graft donor.

This clonotype was picked up many times. The J gene is TRBJ1-2, the V gene TRBV20-1, with D maybe TRBD1 (5 bases). The CDR3 contains 15 residues. Between the trimmed V and J ends, which lost 2 bases and 7 bases, there was a span of 20 bases. Germline CDR1 DFQATT, CDR2 SNEGSKA (reference sequence). Here the CDR3 reads CSARSPAGDRGGYTF. The CDR3 nucleotides are TGCAGTGCTAGAAGCCCCGCCGGGGACCGGGGTGGCTACACCTTC.

In its sample, this clonotype was seen many times. The chain links TRBV7-9 to TRBJ2-1, with a weak D call TRBD1 (8 bases). In germline, CDR1 is SEHNR, CDR2 FQNEAQ (reference sequence). Trimming cost V 5 bases and J 0 bases, with 17 bases left between them. The CDR3 has 17 amino acids. The CDR3 region is CASSPDRGGVSYNEQFF. CDR3 nucleotides: TGTGCCAGCAGCCCAGACAGGGGAGGGGTCTCCTACAATGAGCAGTTCTTC.